What follows is one TCR beta chain and its context. Its target is not known. Germline loops: CDR1 SGHRS, CDR2 YFSETQ. V lost 2 bases, J lost 1 base, and 12 bases lay in between. The CDR3 has 15 amino acids. This sample is drawn from a study of T-cell reconstitution after alpha-beta-depleted transplantation in children. Study-level findings and limits: Most T-cell counts and diversity one year after the transplant came from T cells that were newly produced.

A TCRbeta library incorporating unique molecular identifiers was prepared. TCRdb reanalysed the PCR reads using MiXCR and keeps one entry per CDR3 protein. The data show fewer than 700,000 distinct CDR3 sequences, approximately 12% seen once. This specimen consisted of PBMCs, mostly from graft donor cells, obtained 360 days after TCRalphabeta/CD19-depleted stem cell transplant. This TCR derives from a male patient younger than 18 who had a stem cell transplant for acute myeloid leukemia, so the T cells may come from the graft donor. The chain links TRBV5-1 to TRBJ1-1, with D perhaps matching TRBD1 (5 bases). CDR3 residues: CASSFGGLPNTEAFF. The CDR3 nucleotides are TGCGCCAGCAGCTTCGGGGGTTTGCCGAACACTGAAGCTTTCTTT.